Each of the 21 T cell receptor beta chains below was sequenced from the same sample in a study of blood T cell repertoires in COVID-19. Assay used: immunoSEQ multiplex PCR; TCRdb lists only in-frame clones, some missing. The sample carries about 160,000 clones, 80% recorded once. The sample comprised PBMCs or T cells enriched from blood (not recorded which). All receptors derive from a woman aged 60-75 years who had recovered from COVID-19.

This chain links TRBV7-9 with TRBJ1-2; TRBD1 agrees at 8 bases. J was trimmed by 4 bases and V by 2 bases; bases with no gene match: 6. The CDR3 has 15 amino acids. Germline loops: CDR1 SEHNR, CDR2 FQNEAQ (reference sequence). The CDR3 nucleotides are TGTGCCAGCAGCTTACGGGACAGGCCGAGCTATGGCTACACCTTC. Protein sequence: CASSLRDRPSYGYTF.

The sample holds one count of this clone. V usage is TRBV6-5 and J usage is TRBJ2-5; 11 bases map to TRBD2. This CDR3 comprises 15 residues. CDR1 is MNHEY and CDR2 is SVGAGI in the germline V gene. J gave up 2 bases and V 6 bases, and 5 bases lay outside the gene matches. This chain's CDR3 is CASRLAGGGQETQYF. For the CDR3, the DNA is TGTGCCAGCAGATTAGCGGGGGGGGGACAAGAGACCCAGTACTTC.

CDR3 protein: CASSRGDYSGNTIYF. CDR3 DNA: TGCGCCAGCAGCCGCGGGGACTACTCTGGAAACACCATATATTTT. This chain uses TRBV4-1 with TRBJ1-3; TRBD1 is a possible D gene (5 bases). The CDR3 totals 15 residues. CDR1 and CDR2 (germline): MGHRA, YSYEKL. V lost 4 bases to trimming and J lost 0 bases, with 10 bases between them.

This clone appeared a few times. This chain uses TRBV2 with TRBJ2-1; D is unclear. This CDR3 is built from 13 residues. V was clipped by 6 bases and J by 9 bases, with 15 bases between them. The germline V gene encodes CDR1 SNHLY and CDR2 FYNNEI. CDR3 region: CASSERSMGEQFF. As DNA, the CDR3 is TGTGCCAGCAGCGAGCGTAGTATGGGTGAGCAGTTCTTC. The full variable domain, with the rest looked up from reference TRBV2 and TRBJ2-1, is EPEVTQTPSHQVTQMGQEVILRCVPISNHLYFYWYRQILGQKVEFLVSFYNNEISEKSEIFDDQFSVERPDGSNFTLKIRSTKLEDSAMYFCASSERSMGEQFFGPGTRLTVL.

In its sample, this clone was seen a few times. The chain couples TRBV7-2 to TRBJ2-5; D is possibly TRBD1 (5 bases). The germline V gene encodes CDR1 SGHTA and CDR2 FQGNSA. The V gene lost 5 bases and the J gene lost 3 bases, with 16 bases spanning the gap. This CDR3 is built from 15 residues. The CDR3 DNA is TGTGCCAGCAGCCCAGGGATTTTTACAAAAGAGACCCAGTACTTC. Translating it yields CASSPGIFTKETQYF.

The CDR3 bases are TGTGCCAGCAGCTTCTTGGGACAGGGGGACTACTATGGCTACACCTTC. This translates into CASSFLGQGDYYGYTF. V gene TRBV7-9 combines with J gene TRBJ1-2, with 11 positions matching TRBD1. This CDR3 is 16 amino acids long. V dropped 3 bases and J dropped 3; count of bases not matched to a gene: 6. The germline gives CDR1 SEHNR, CDR2 FQNEAQ (reference sequence).

The chain couples TRBV3-1 (or the pseudogene TRBV3-2) to TRBJ2-1, with 10 bases aligning to TRBD1. The V gene's germline CDR1 is LGHDT and CDR2 YNNKEL (reference sequence). V shed 4 bases, J shed 7 bases, and the junction held 13 bases outside the gene matches. The length of the CDR3 is 17 residues. In DNA, the CDR3 is TGTGCCAGCAGCCCCCGGAGGGACAGGGGAGGTTGGAATGAGCAGTTCTTC. Its translation: CASSPRRDRGGWNEQFF.

The chain joins TRBV7-2 to TRBJ1-1; no clear D gene. The CDR3 sequence is 14 residues long. Trimming removed 3 bases from V and 0 bases from J, with 8 bases in between. Germline CDR1 and CDR2: SGHTA and FQGNSA. The CDR3: CASSLRVLNTEAFF. CDR3 in DNA: TGTGCCAGCAGCTTGAGGGTCCTGAACACTGAAGCTTTCTTT.

This sequence joins TRBV7-2 and TRBJ2-2; 10 nucleotides agree with TRBD2. Germline V gene lookup returns CDR1 SGHTA and CDR2 FQGNSA. V lost 5 bases to trimming and J lost 5 bases; unmatched junction nucleotides: 5. This CDR3 has 15 residues. The CDR3 here is CASSNSGGVTGELFF. CDR3 DNA: TGTGCCAGCAGCAACAGCGGGGGGGTAACCGGGGAGCTGTTTTTT.

The chain joins TRBV4-1 to TRBJ2-1, with TRBD2 matching 10 bases. This CDR3 has 17 amino acids. The ends lost 2 bases at V and 9 bases at J; junction bases unmatched: 13. Germline V gene sequence: CDR1 MGHRA, CDR2 YSYEKL. CDR3 sequence (DNA): TGCGCCAGCAGCCAAACACCCAGCGGGGGGGGTCTAGGTGAGCAGTTCTTC. Its translation is CASSQTPSGGGLGEQFF.

The V gene is TRBV9, the J gene TRBJ2-3; D gene uncertain. Germline-derived CDR1 and CDR2 are SGDLS and YYNGEE. The CDR3 covers 16 residues. The ends were cut back, 0 bases at V and 0 bases at J, with 11 bases in the middle. The CDR3 loop reads CASSVGAGSSTDTQYF. Here the CDR3 DNA reads TGTGCCAGCAGCGTAGGGGCCGGCTCTAGCACAGATACGCAGTATTTT.

This rearrangement joins TRBV2 to TRBJ1-6, with D possibly being TRBD1 (6 bases). Germline V gene sequence: CDR1 SNHLY, CDR2 FYNNEI. V was cut by 6 bases and J by 6 bases, with 21 bases left in between. The CDR3 has 17 amino acids. In DNA form, the CDR3 reads TGTGCCAGCAGCGACTTCCGGAGGGGGGGCCGTAATTCACCCCTCCACTTT. Its protein product is CASSDFRRGGRNSPLHF.

The chain has TRBV27 and TRBJ2-1; 9 positions agree with TRBD2. The CDR3 is made up of 13 amino acids. The V gene end was trimmed by 5 bases and the J gene end by 10 bases; junction bases not matched to a gene: 6. The germline gives CDR1 MNHEY, CDR2 SMNVEV (reference sequence). CDR3 amino acids: CASSPGLAQEQFF. DNA of the CDR3: TGTGCCAGCAGTCCGGGACTAGCCCAGGAGCAGTTCTTC.

The chain carries TRBV12-3 or TRBV12-4 and TRBJ1-1; the D is unclear. The V and J ends lost 5 bases and 6 bases respectively, with 10 bases between them. The length of the CDR3 is 12 residues. The DNA for the CDR3 is TGTGCCAGCAGTCCCTCGTTCCCTGAAGCTTTCTTT. It codes for CASSPSFPEAFF.

J is TRBJ2-1 and V is TRBV5-1; 9 bases match TRBD2. V lost 0 bases, J lost 9 bases, and 7 bases stayed unmatched. Per germline, CDR1 SGHRS and CDR2 YFSETQ. The CDR3 contains 15 residues. As DNA, the CDR3 is TGCGCCAGCAGCTTGGGCGGGGGGGGCCCTAGTGAGCAGTTCTTC. This gives the protein CASSLGGGGPSEQFF.

The rearrangement links TRBV5-6 to TRBJ2-1, with 10 bases aligning to TRBD2. V shed 3 bases and J 7 bases; nucleotides not matched to a gene: 19. Germline loops: CDR1 SGHDT, CDR2 YYEEEE. The CDR3 has 19 residues. In DNA form, the CDR3 reads TGTGCCAGCAGCTCTAGGTTTCAGCGGGGGGGCCTCCAGGCGAATGAGCAGTTCTTC. Residues: CASSSRFQRGGLQANEQFF.

This clone was seen once. The V call is TRBV2, the J call TRBJ1-2; D is uncertain. Trimming shortened V by 2 bases and J by 4 bases, and 11 bases separated the two germline ends. CDR1 is SNHLY, CDR2 FYNNEI, per germline. CDR3 length: 14 residues. The CDR3 loop is CASSEQTAAYGYTF. The CDR3 nucleotides are TGTGCCAGCAGTGAACAAACGGCGGCCTATGGCTACACCTTC. The entire variable domain, with the rest obtained from reference TRBV2 and TRBJ1-2, is as follows: EPEVTQTPSHQVTQMGQEVILRCVPISNHLYFYWYRQILGQKVEFLVSFYNNEISEKSEIFDDQFSVERPDGSNFTLKIRSTKLEDSAMYFCASSEQTAAYGYTFGSGTRLTVV.

This clone was seen just once. The DNA for the CDR3 is TGCGCCAGCAGCCTACAGGGGTTCGGGTACGAGCAGTACTTC. This codes for CASSLQGFGYEQYF. V and J are TRBV5-1 and TRBJ2-7; 7 bases align to TRBD1. Germline CDR1 and CDR2: SGHRS and YFSETQ. Trimming removed 4 bases from V and 4 bases from J; junction bases left unmatched: 8. This CDR3 region has 14 residues.

This clone has just a few counts. V usage is TRBV3-1 (or the pseudogene TRBV3-2) and J usage is TRBJ2-7; 9 bases map to TRBD2. CDR1 and CDR2 (germline): LGHDT, YNNKEL (reference sequence). The trim removed 4 bases at V and 0 bases at J, leaving 1 base unmatched. The CDR3 totals 14 residues. The CDR3 DNA follows: TGTGCCAGCAGCCCTAGCGGGGTCTCCTACGAGCAGTACTTC. It yields the protein CASSPSGVSYEQYF.

Only one count was recorded for this clone. The chain carries TRBV29-1 and TRBJ1-2; 8 bases align to TRBD1. The CDR3 is made up of 11 amino acids. Germline lookup yields CDR1 SQVTM and CDR2 ANQGSEA. After removal of 3 bases from V and 8 bases from J, the junction contained 2 bases not matched to a gene. This chain's CDR3 is CSVDQGAGYTF. For the CDR3, the DNA is TGCAGCGTTGATCAGGGGGCCGGCTACACCTTC.

In its sample, this clone was seen a few times. The chain employs TRBV18 and TRBJ1-2, with 11 nucleotides matching TRBD1. CDR3 length: 16 amino acids. Per the germline V gene, CDR1 is KGHSH and CDR2 is LQKENI. V shed 5 bases and J 2 bases; nucleotides not matched to a gene: 7. The CDR3 spells CASSTLDRGLNYGYTF. The DNA for the CDR3 is TGTGCCAGCTCAACTTTGGACAGGGGGCTGAACTATGGCTACACCTTC.